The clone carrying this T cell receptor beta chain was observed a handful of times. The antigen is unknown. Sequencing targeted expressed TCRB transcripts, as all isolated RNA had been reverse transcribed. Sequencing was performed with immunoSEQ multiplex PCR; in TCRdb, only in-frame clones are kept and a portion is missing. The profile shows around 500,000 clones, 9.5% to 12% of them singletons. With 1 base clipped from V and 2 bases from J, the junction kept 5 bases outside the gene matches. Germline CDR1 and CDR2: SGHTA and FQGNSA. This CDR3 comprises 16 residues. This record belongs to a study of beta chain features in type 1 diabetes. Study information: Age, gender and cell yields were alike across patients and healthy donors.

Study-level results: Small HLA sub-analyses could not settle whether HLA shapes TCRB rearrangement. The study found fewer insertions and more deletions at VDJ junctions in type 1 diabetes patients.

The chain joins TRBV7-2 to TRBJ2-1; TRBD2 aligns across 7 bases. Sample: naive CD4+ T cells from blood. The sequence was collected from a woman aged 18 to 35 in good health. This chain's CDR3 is CASSLGRGSTYNEQFF. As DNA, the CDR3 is TGTGCCAGCAGCTTAGGTCGCGGGAGTACCTACAATGAGCAGTTCTTC.